The 18 T cell receptor beta chains below all came from one sample that was sequenced in a study of T cells after yellow fever vaccination. TCRdb called the 5' RACE reads again in MiXCR, with one record for every CDR3 protein. The data contain under 55,000 distinct CDR3 sequences, about 7% of them singletons. The starting material was CD8+ T cells not binding an NS4B(214-222) dextramer, sorted from PBMCs, obtained 45 days after the yellow fever booster vaccination. Receptors were obtained from a young man who received the YFV17D yellow fever vaccine.

The sample holds a few counts of this clonotype. The chain is built from TRBV15 and TRBJ1-2; a weak D match, TRBD1 (5 bases). The V gene's germline CDR1 is LNHNV and CDR2 YYDKDF (reference sequence). CDR3 size: 17 residues. V was shortened by 3 bases and J by 3 bases, with 20 bases between the two germline ends. The DNA for the CDR3 is TGTGCCACCAGCAGCCAAACTCCAGGACAACTCGACTATGGCTACACCTTC. It is translated as CATSSQTPGQLDYGYTF.

V is TRBV6-1 and J is TRBJ1-5; TRBD1 matches 8 bases. The trim removed 6 bases at V and 5 bases at J, leaving 9 bases unmatched. Germline V CDR1 and CDR2: MNHNS, SASEGT. This CDR3 is built from 15 residues. CDR3: CASSSGQGLHQPQHF. The CDR3 DNA reads as TGTGCCAGCAGCTCCGGACAGGGACTCCATCAGCCCCAGCATTTT.

This clonotype was observed at least ten times. This chain links TRBV6-5 with TRBJ2-7, with D hard to call. V was pared by 5 bases and J by 4 bases, with 9 bases between. The germline V gene encodes CDR1 MNHEY and CDR2 SVGAGI. This CDR3 spans 12 amino acids. CDR3 sequence: CASSGKGYEQYF. In DNA, the CDR3 is TGTGCCAGCAGTGGAAAGGGTTACGAGCAGTACTTC.

This clonotype was seen at least ten times. V gene TRBV2 combines with J gene TRBJ2-4; possibly TRBD1 for D (6 bases). This CDR3 contains 14 residues. Germline V gives CDR1 SNHLY, CDR2 FYNNEI. V shed 8 bases and J shed 0 bases, with 11 bases lying between them. CDR3 bases: TGTGCCAGCCTTCGGGGACAAGCCAAAAACATTCAGTACTTC. It is translated as CASLRGQAKNIQYF.

This clonotype was counted ten times or more. The chain joins TRBV28 to TRBJ2-5; 9 positions agree with TRBD2. There are 16 residues in the CDR3. CDR1 is MDHEN and CDR2 is SYDVKM in the germline V gene. V was clipped by 4 bases and J by 2 bases; unmatched bases: 8. The CDR3 DNA is TGTGCCAGCAGTTGGCGGCTAGCGGGGCAACAAGAGACCCAGTACTTC. It codes for CASSWRLAGQQETQYF.

This clonotype was counted only a few times. The V call is TRBV7-8, the J call TRBJ2-7; D not resolved. In germline, CDR1 is SGHVS, CDR2 FQNEAQ. Trimming took off 1 base at V and 7 bases at J, with 20 bases between the two ends. The CDR3 extends over 16 amino acids. Here the CDR3 reads CASSLEAVDLLEEQYF. DNA of the CDR3: TGTGCCAGCAGCTTAGAGGCTGTGGATCTCTTGGAGGAGCAGTACTTC.

This clonotype has at least ten counts. The chain is built from TRBV11-1 and TRBJ2-7, with unresolved D. There are 12 residues in the CDR3. Trimming cost V 2 bases and J 6 bases, with 8 bases left between them. The germline V gene encodes CDR1 SGHAT and CDR2 FQDESV (reference sequence). In DNA form, the CDR3 reads TGTGCCAGCAGCTTAAATCAGGCCGAGCAGTACTTC. Amino acids: CASSLNQAEQYF.

This clonotype has at least ten counts. V usage is TRBV11-2 and J usage is TRBJ2-3; the D gene is possibly TRBD2 (5 bases). The CDR3 runs 14 residues. Germline values: CDR1 SGHAT, CDR2 FQNNGV. Deletions cut 4 bases from V and 0 bases from J, with 8 bases between. The CDR3 DNA is TGTGCCAGCAGCTACGGAGGAAGCACAGATACGCAGTATTTT. Translated, it gives CASSYGGSTDTQYF. Looking up the rest from reference TRBV11-2 and TRBJ2-3 gives the full variable domain: EAGVAQSPRYKIIEKRQSVAFWCNPISGHATLYWYQQILGQGPKLLIQFQNNGVVDDSQLPKDRFSAERLKGVDSTLKIQPAKLEDSAVYLCASSYGGSTDTQYFGPGTRLTVL.

A note on this clonotype: This sequence may be a read error, since a much larger clone differs from it by one base. This sequence joins TRBV5-1 and TRBJ1-1; weak D call: TRBD1 (5 bases). Per germline, CDR1 SGHRS and CDR2 YFSETQ. The CDR3 consists of 15 residues. Trimming took off 0 bases at V and 3 bases at J, with 12 bases between the two ends. The DNA for the CDR3 is TGCGCCAGCAGCTTGGTAGAAGCGGGGGACACTGAAGCTTTCTTT. It translates to CASSLVEAGDTEAFF.

This clonotype was counted at least ten times. The chain employs TRBV6-5 and TRBJ2-2; D uncertain. There are 15 residues in the CDR3. Germline V gives CDR1 MNHEY, CDR2 SVGAGI. V lost 4 bases and J 4 bases, leaving 13 bases between the germline ends. The CDR3 DNA follows: TGTGCCAGCAGTTTATCCCATGCGGTCACCGGGGAGCTGTTTTTT. Protein sequence: CASSLSHAVTGELFF.

This clonotype occurred many times. The chain carries TRBV29-1 and TRBJ2-5, with D possibly matching TRBD1 (7 bases). The CDR3 length is 14 residues. In germline, CDR1 is SQVTM, CDR2 ANQGSEA. V lost 7 bases, J lost 7 bases, and 22 bases lay in between. The CDR3 region is CSGIAVRGVGTQYF. CDR3 DNA: TGCAGCGGGATTGCGGTCAGGGGGGTTGGGACCCAGTACTTC.

V gene TRBV19 combines with J gene TRBJ2-7; D may be TRBD2 (5 bases). V gave up 6 bases and J gave up 3 bases, with 15 bases separating them. This CDR3 is 14 amino acids long. Germline CDR1 LNHDA, CDR2 SQIVND (reference sequence). The CDR3 sequence is CASSRGVGNYEQYF. The CDR3 DNA follows: TGTGCCAGTAGCCGGGGAGTTGGAAACTACGAGCAGTACTTC.

This clonotype appeared many times. The CDR3 coding sequence is TGTGCCAGCCGGCTAGCGGGAGCTGCTACCGGGGAGCTGTTTTTT. Translating gives CASRLAGAATGELFF. This sequence joins TRBV7-6 and TRBJ2-2, with TRBD2 matching 10 bases. The ends lost 8 bases at V and 5 bases at J; junction bases unmatched: 8. This CDR3 comprises 15 residues. Germline V gene lookup returns CDR1 SGHVS and CDR2 FNYEAQ.

The chain has TRBV5-1 and TRBJ1-5, with a tentative D call TRBD1 (5 bases). Trimming left V 1 base short and J 0 bases short, with 8 bases between. CDR1 and CDR2 from the germline V gene are SGHRS and YFSETQ. The CDR3 spans 15 residues. As DNA, the CDR3 is TGCGCCAGCAGCTTGCGGGGGGATAGCAATCAGCCCCAGCATTTT. It translates to CASSLRGDSNQPQHF.

This clonotype was recorded at least ten times. CDR3 DNA: TGTGCCAGCACCCAAGGGGCCGTTCAAGAGACCCAGTACTTC. Translation gives CASTQGAVQETQYF. This chain uses TRBV5-8 with TRBJ2-5, with D tentatively TRBD1 (5 bases). Germline values: CDR1 SGHTS, CDR2 YDEGEE. Trimming took off 6 bases at V and 2 bases at J, with 14 bases between the two ends. This CDR3 comprises 14 residues.

Many counts were recorded for this clonotype. The V and J genes are TRBV18 and TRBJ2-2; D tentatively fits TRBD1 or TRBD2 (5 bases each). Germline V CDR1 and CDR2: KGHSH, LQKENI. V lost 1 base to trimming and J lost 0 bases, with 6 bases between them. The CDR3 runs 15 residues. This CDR3 reads CASSPLGANTGELFF. Written as DNA, the CDR3 is TGTGCCAGCTCACCACTGGGGGCGAACACCGGGGAGCTGTTTTTT. The variable domain in full, with the rest retrieved from reference TRBV18 and TRBJ2-2, is NAGVMQNPRHLVRRRGQEARLRCSPMKGHSHVYWYRQLPEEGLKFMVYLQKENIIDESGMPKERFSAEFPKEGPSILRIQQVVRGDSAAYFCASSPLGANTGELFFGEGSRLTVL.

J is TRBJ2-5 and V is TRBV5-1, with D perhaps matching TRBD2 (6 bases). The CDR3 has 15 residues. V gave up 6 bases and J gave up 5 bases, with 20 bases separating them. Germline V CDR1 and CDR2: SGHRS, YFSETQ. CDR3 sequence: CASTSPETGDETQYF. The DNA of the CDR3 is TGCGCCAGCACCTCCCCGGAGACGGGAGATGAGACCCAGTACTTC.

Ten or more counts support this clonotype. The rearrangement links TRBV12-3 or TRBV12-4 to TRBJ2-7; maybe TRBD2 (6 bases). The ends were cut back, 6 bases at V and 0 bases at J, with 15 bases in the middle. This CDR3 is 15 amino acids long. CDR3 sequence: CASRPSSSASYEQYF. DNA of the CDR3: TGTGCCAGCAGACCGTCGTCTAGCGCCTCCTACGAGCAGTACTTC.